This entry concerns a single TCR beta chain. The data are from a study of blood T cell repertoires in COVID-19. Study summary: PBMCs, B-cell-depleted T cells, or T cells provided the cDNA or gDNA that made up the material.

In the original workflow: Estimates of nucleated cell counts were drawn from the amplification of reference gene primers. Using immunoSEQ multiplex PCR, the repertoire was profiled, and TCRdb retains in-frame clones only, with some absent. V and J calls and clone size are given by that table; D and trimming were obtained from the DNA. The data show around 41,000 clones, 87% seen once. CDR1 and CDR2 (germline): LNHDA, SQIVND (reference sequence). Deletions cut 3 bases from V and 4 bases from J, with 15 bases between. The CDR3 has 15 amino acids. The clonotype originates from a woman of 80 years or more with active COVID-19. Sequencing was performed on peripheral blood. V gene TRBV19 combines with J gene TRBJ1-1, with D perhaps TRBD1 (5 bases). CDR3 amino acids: CASSIRPGLGTEAFF. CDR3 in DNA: TGTGCCAGTAGTATTAGACCGGGACTTGGCACTGAAGCTTTCTTT.